The 6 T cell receptor beta chains presented below share a single source sample, sequenced in a study of T cell changes during pregnancy in multiple sclerosis. Data came from immunoSEQ multiplex PCR; TCRdb stores just in-frame clones and leaves some out. The profile shows over 75,000 clones, over 80% of them singletons. The sample consisted of peripheral blood, taken in the first trimester of pregnancy. The receptors originated from a female donor with multiple sclerosis, enrolled in a pregnancy study.

The chain combines TRBV6-5 with TRBJ2-1, with 8 bases identical to TRBD2. Unmatched junction bases numbered 6, after V lost 2 bases and J lost 3 bases. This CDR3 has 16 amino acids. Germline V gene sequence: CDR1 MNHEY, CDR2 SVGAGI. This chain's CDR3 is CASSYQSGSVYNEQFF. In DNA form, the CDR3 reads TGTGCCAGCAGTTACCAAAGCGGGAGCGTCTACAATGAGCAGTTCTTC.

This chain joins TRBV28 and TRBJ1-1, with TRBD1 as a possible D gene (5 bases). Trimming stripped 6 bases from V and 0 bases from J, with 11 bases between. CDR1 and CDR2 from the germline V gene are MDHEN and SYDVKM. This CDR3 is 14 amino acids long. CDR3 residues: CASRFDRLNTEAFF. The CDR3 nucleotides are TGTGCCAGCAGGTTCGACAGACTGAACACTGAAGCTTTCTTT.

The chain is built from TRBV6-6 and TRBJ2-5, with D tentatively TRBD2 (6 bases). Germline lookup yields CDR1 MNHNY and CDR2 SVGAGI (reference sequence). The V end lost 5 bases, the J end lost 7 bases, and 20 bases lay between the germline ends. CDR3 size: 15 residues. In DNA, the CDR3 is TGTGCCAGCAGTAACCGGTGGAGGGAGGAGGGGACCCAGTACTTC. Its translation: CASSNRWREEGTQYF.

The chain has TRBV7-9 and TRBJ1-2; D unclear. This CDR3 contains 13 residues. V shed 3 bases and J shed 6 bases, with 11 bases lying between them. Germline lookup yields CDR1 SEHNR and CDR2 FQNEAQ (reference sequence). The chain's CDR3 is CASSFRELDGYTF. CDR3 in DNA: TGTGCCAGCAGCTTTCGAGAACTGGATGGCTACACCTTC.

The J gene is TRBJ2-1, the V gene TRBV28; D is possibly TRBD1 (6 bases). The CDR3 has 13 residues. Germline assignment: CDR1 MDHEN and CDR2 SYDVKM. Between the trimmed V and J ends, which lost 11 bases and 4 bases, there was a span of 15 bases. The CDR3 spells CAGQAQGYNEQFF. For the CDR3, the DNA is TGTGCCGGCCAGGCCCAGGGGTACAATGAGCAGTTCTTC.

This chain uses TRBV7-6 with TRBJ2-7; 8 bases map to TRBD2. Germline CDR1 SGHVS, CDR2 FNYEAQ. This CDR3 is 15 amino acids long. V lost 1 base, J lost 3 bases, and 5 bases stayed unmatched. The CDR3 here is CASSLGPAGGYEQYF. DNA for the CDR3: TGTGCCAGCAGCTTAGGACCGGCGGGAGGCTACGAGCAGTACTTC.